Shown below are 28 T cell receptor beta chains from a single sample sequenced in a study of shared clonotypes between healthy human individuals. The assay was immunoSEQ multiplex PCR, and TCRdb's table has in-frame clones only and misses some. The sample contains about 1.5 million clones, roughly 96% of which appear only once. Specimen: naive CD4+ T cells sorted from blood. As for subset: CD45RA+ positively selected. The origin of the receptors is a man aged 25 to 45 in good health.

The V call is TRBV5-1, the J call TRBJ2-7; 7 bases align to TRBD1. Germline CDR1 reads SGHRS; CDR2 reads YFSETQ. The CDR3 is 14 amino acids. V was clipped by 4 bases and J by 3 bases; unmatched bases: 7. The CDR3 reads CASSALGDSYEQYF. Here the CDR3 DNA reads TGCGCCAGCAGCGCCTTGGGGGACAGCTACGAGCAGTACTTC.

The rearrangement links TRBV5-1 to TRBJ1-1; a possible D gene is TRBD1 (6 bases). Germline assignment: CDR1 SGHRS and CDR2 YFSETQ. The V and J ends lost 2 bases and 8 bases respectively, with 13 bases between them. The CDR3 totals 13 residues. The CDR3 DNA reads TGCGCCAGCAGCTTCCAGGACAGCGGAGAAGCTTTCTTT. This translates into CASSFQDSGEAFF. Full variable domain (missing parts from reference TRBV5-1 and TRBJ1-1): KAGVTQTPRYLIKTRGQQVTLSCSPISGHRSVSWYQQTPGQGLQFLFEYFSETQRNKGNFPGRFSGRQFSNSRSEMNVSTLELGDSALYLCASSFQDSGEAFFGQGTRLTVV.

The gene calls are TRBV27 and TRBJ2-3; D may be TRBD1 (6 bases). The V gene's germline CDR1 is MNHEY and CDR2 SMNVEV (reference sequence). The CDR3 length is 14 residues. V was trimmed by 3 bases and J by 4 bases, leaving 11 bases between them. The CDR3 loop is CASSFLGAPDTQYF. The CDR3 nucleotides are TGTGCCAGCAGTTTTTTGGGGGCCCCAGATACGCAGTATTTT.

This clone showed up just once. The CDR3 protein is CASSPQGLGFYEQYF. The CDR3 DNA follows: TGTGCCAGCAGTCCCCAGGGTTTAGGGTTCTACGAGCAGTACTTC. V is TRBV28 and J is TRBJ2-7; D is possibly TRBD1 (5 bases). Deletions cut 5 bases from V and 3 bases from J, with 17 bases between. Germline loops: CDR1 MDHEN, CDR2 SYDVKM. This CDR3 is built from 15 residues.

The gene calls are TRBV5-6 and TRBJ1-5; D is undetermined. CDR3 size: 14 residues. CDR1 is SGHDT, CDR2 YYEEEE, per germline. Trimming left V 2 bases short and J 3 bases short, with 9 bases between. The CDR3: CASSLAGVNQPQHF. The CDR3 nucleotides are TGTGCCAGCAGCTTAGCCGGGGTCAATCAGCCCCAGCATTTT.

The chain is built from TRBV15 and TRBJ2-6; D unclear. Germline V gives CDR1 LNHNV, CDR2 YYDKDF (reference sequence). The CDR3 loop spans 16 amino acids. V lost 4 bases, J lost 0 bases, and 10 bases lay in between. The CDR3 protein is CATSIRVTSGANVLTF. CDR3 DNA sequence: TGTGCCACCAGCATCCGGGTTACCTCTGGGGCCAACGTCCTGACTTTC.

V usage is TRBV10-1 and J usage is TRBJ2-2, with 10 bases lining up with TRBD1. Germline V gene sequence: CDR1 WNHNN, CDR2 SYGVQD (reference sequence). The CDR3 spans 15 residues. V dropped 4 bases and J dropped 7; count of bases not matched to a gene: 6. The CDR3 reads CASSAGTGVHGELFF. CDR3 sequence (DNA): TGCGCCAGCAGTGCCGGGACAGGGGTTCACGGGGAGCTGTTTTTT.

As regards this clone: Other DNA variants within this sample encode the same CDR3. CDR3 residues: CASSPGLAGVNEQYF. CDR3 bases: TGCGCCAGCAGCCCTGGACTAGCGGGAGTGAACGAGCAGTACTTC. The rearrangement joins TRBV5-1 to TRBJ2-7; 13 bases line up with TRBD2. Germline CDR1 SGHRS, CDR2 YFSETQ. Unmatched junction bases numbered 6, after V lost 4 bases and J lost 5 bases. The CDR3 is made up of 15 amino acids.

The V and J genes are TRBV14 and TRBJ2-7; 12 bases fit TRBD2. This CDR3 spans 15 amino acids. Germline trimming cut 4 bases from V and 3 bases from J; bases unmatched to any gene: 4. Per the germline V gene, CDR1 is SGHDN and CDR2 is FVKESK. CDR3 residues: CASSPLTSGSYEQYF. CDR3 DNA sequence: TGTGCCAGCAGCCCCCTGACTAGCGGGAGCTACGAGCAGTACTTC.

The chain carries TRBV6-1 and TRBJ1-4, with 9 bases lining up with TRBD1. Germline V CDR1 and CDR2: MNHNS, SASEGT. The CDR3 loop spans 15 amino acids. The trim removed 6 bases at V and 4 bases at J, leaving 6 bases unmatched. CDR3 in amino acids: CASRRTGAGNEKLFF. The CDR3 nucleotides are TGTGCCAGCAGGAGGACAGGGGCTGGTAATGAAAAACTGTTTTTT.

J is TRBJ2-3 and V is TRBV14; D is perhaps TRBD1 (6 bases). Trimming shortened V by 2 bases and J by 0 bases, and 9 bases separated the two germline ends. This CDR3 comprises 15 residues. The germline V gene has CDR1 SGHDN and CDR2 FVKESK. The CDR3 nucleotides read TGTGCCAGCAGCCAACTAACAGGGAGCACAGATACGCAGTATTTT. Protein: CASSQLTGSTDTQYF.

The gene calls are TRBV18 and TRBJ2-5; D gene uncertain. The germline CDR1 and CDR2 sequences are KGHSH and LQKENI. The CDR3 has 16 residues. Trimming cost V 0 bases and J 4 bases, with 15 bases left between them. In DNA form, the CDR3 reads TGTGCCAGCTCACCACCCCGACACCCGGTTGTAGAGACCCAGTACTTC. It encodes CASSPPRHPVVETQYF.

The chain carries TRBV28 and TRBJ2-1; D gene uncertain. The CDR3 runs to 14 residues. Germline CDR1 and CDR2: MDHEN and SYDVKM. With 6 bases removed from V and 4 bases from J, the gap between germline ends came to 13 bases. CDR3 sequence reads: CASRHTASYNEQFF. CDR3 nucleotides: TGTGCCAGCAGACACACAGCTTCTTACAATGAGCAGTTCTTC.

The table lists this clone with a count of one. The rearrangement joins TRBV6-5 to TRBJ2-7; D not certain. Looked up from germline, CDR1 is MNHEY and CDR2 is SVGAGI. V was trimmed by 0 bases and J by 1 base, leaving 13 bases between them. The CDR3 consists of 16 residues. In nucleotides, the CDR3 is TGTGCCAGCAGTTACTCGGGCTCCCCCATATCCTACGAGCAGTACTTC. Protein: CASSYSGSPISYEQYF.

The chain couples TRBV18 to TRBJ2-3; TRBD2 matches 14 bases. Germline V gives CDR1 KGHSH, CDR2 LQKENI. The CDR3 spans 16 residues. Trimming took 5 bases from V and 4 from J; bases not matched to a gene: 5. The CDR3 loop is CASSSRLAGGPDTQYF. For the CDR3, the DNA is TGTGCCAGCTCATCACGACTAGCGGGAGGGCCAGATACGCAGTATTTT.

The V gene is TRBV5-1, the J gene TRBJ1-2; D uncertain. V dropped 6 bases and J dropped 4 bases, with 22 bases sitting between them. Germline V lookup: CDR1 SGHRS, CDR2 YFSETQ. The CDR3 contains 16 residues. This CDR3 reads CASTPGQSSLRYGYTF. DNA of the CDR3: TGCGCCAGCACGCCGGGTCAATCCTCATTGCGCTATGGCTACACCTTC.

The genes are TRBV30 and TRBJ2-7, with 11 bases fitting TRBD2. CDR3 length: 14 amino acids. Germline CDR1 and CDR2: GTSNPN and SVGIG (reference sequence). Germline trimming cut 3 bases from V and 2 bases from J; bases unmatched to any gene: 3. The chain's CDR3 is CAWSHSGRAYEQYF. In nucleotides, the CDR3 is TGTGCCTGGAGCCATAGCGGGAGGGCCTACGAGCAGTACTTC.

The rearrangement uses TRBV25-1 and TRBJ2-3, with D perhaps TRBD2 (6 bases). CDR3 length equals 15 residues. The germline V gene has CDR1 MGHDK and CDR2 SYGVNS. V was cut by 2 bases and J by 5 bases, with 14 bases left in between. Here the CDR3 reads CASSERQWGGDTQYF. The CDR3 nucleotides read TGTGCCAGCAGTGAACGACAGTGGGGAGGAGATACGCAGTATTTT.

The chain carries TRBV28 and TRBJ2-1, with 11 positions matching TRBD2. Unmatched junction bases numbered 7, after V lost 7 bases and J lost 8 bases. The germline gives CDR1 MDHEN, CDR2 SYDVKM. The CDR3 loop spans 14 amino acids. This chain's CDR3 is CASKRLAGLDEQFF. The CDR3 bases are TGTGCCAGCAAAAGACTAGCGGGATTGGATGAGCAGTTCTTC.

The chain carries TRBV7-2 and TRBJ1-3; unclear D gene. CDR3 length: 15 residues. Per germline, CDR1 SGHTA and CDR2 FQGNSA. V was pared by 1 base and J by 0 bases, with 7 bases between. In DNA form, the CDR3 reads TGTGCCAGCAGCTTAGGGGAGATCTCTGGAAACACCATATATTTT. Amino acid sequence: CASSLGEISGNTIYF. Full variable domain (missing parts from reference TRBV7-2 and TRBJ1-3): GAGVSQSPSNKVTEKGKDVELRCDPISGHTALYWYRQSLGQGLEFLIYFQGNSAPDKSGLPSDRFSAERTGGSVSTLTIQRTQQEDSAVYLCASSLGEISGNTIYFGEGSWLTVV.

A single count supports this clone. This chain connects TRBV5-4 to TRBJ2-3; 12 bases map to TRBD2. This CDR3 contains 16 residues. Germline loops: CDR1 SGHNT, CDR2 YYREEE (reference sequence). V was clipped by 0 bases and J by 4 bases; unmatched bases: 3. The CDR3 coding sequence is TGTGCCAGCAGCTTGGGGCTAGCGGGAGGGCCAGATACGCAGTATTTT. It specifies CASSLGLAGGPDTQYF.

This clone was recorded once. Additional DNA sequences in this sample encode the identical CDR3. V usage is TRBV11-2 and J usage is TRBJ2-3; the match to TRBD1 covers 10 bases. V lost 6 bases and J lost 2; bases outside the gene matches: 8. CDR1 is SGHAT, CDR2 FQNNGV, per germline. This CDR3 contains 16 residues. The CDR3 nucleotides read TGTGCCAGCAGTAACCGGGACAGGGGCGTCACAGATACGCAGTATTTT. This gives the protein CASSNRDRGVTDTQYF.

The chain carries TRBV27 and TRBJ1-5, with a weak D call TRBD1 (6 bases). The ends were cut back, 6 bases at V and 4 bases at J, with 31 bases in the middle. This CDR3 region has 20 residues. Germline values: CDR1 MNHEY, CDR2 SMNVEV (reference sequence). This CDR3 reads CASSQQRYRTARIANQPQHF. CDR3 DNA: TGTGCCAGCAGCCAACAACGCTACCGGACAGCGCGTATAGCAAATCAGCCCCAGCATTTT.

This chain links TRBV28 with TRBJ2-1; D remains unclear. In germline, CDR1 is MDHEN, CDR2 SYDVKM. The V and J ends lost 1 base and 8 bases respectively, with 9 bases between them. The CDR3 spans 13 residues. CDR3 bases: TGTGCCAGCAGTTTATTCAACATGTATGAGCAGTTCTTC. It translates to CASSLFNMYEQFF.

V is TRBV18 and J is TRBJ1-4; a possible D gene is TRBD1 (5 bases). Germline V gene lookup returns CDR1 KGHSH and CDR2 LQKENI. The CDR3 is 14 amino acids. V lost 6 bases and J 3 bases, leaving 11 bases between the germline ends. The CDR3 coding sequence is TGTGCCAGCTCTCCCGACAGACCTAATGAAAAACTGTTTTTT. Translating gives CASSPDRPNEKLFF.

This clone was seen once. The gene calls are TRBV5-1 and TRBJ2-1, with D uncertain. V lost 0 bases and J 0 bases, leaving 7 bases between the germline ends. The length of the CDR3 is 15 residues. Per germline, CDR1 SGHRS and CDR2 YFSETQ. Here the CDR3 DNA reads TGCGCCAGCAGCTTGGACTTCGGCTCCTACAATGAGCAGTTCTTC. This sequence encodes CASSLDFGSYNEQFF.

This rearrangement joins TRBV6-6 to TRBJ2-1, with D maybe TRBD2 (5 bases). The germline CDR1 and CDR2 sequences are MNHNY and SVGAGI (reference sequence). The CDR3 has 16 amino acids. V was shortened by 6 bases and J by 0 bases, with 15 bases between the two germline ends. The CDR3 here is CASRPGSGSSYNEQFF. The CDR3 DNA reads TGTGCCAGCAGACCTGGGAGCGGCAGCTCCTACAATGAGCAGTTCTTC.

The V call is TRBV19, the J call TRBJ1-5, with 8 bases fitting TRBD1. CDR1 LNHDA and CDR2 SQIVND come from the germline V gene (reference sequence). This CDR3 is built from 16 residues. With 4 bases clipped from V and 5 bases from J, the junction kept 10 bases outside the gene matches. The CDR3 loop is CASSTTGTGYDQPQHF. The CDR3 coding sequence is TGTGCCAGTAGTACGACCGGGACAGGTTACGATCAGCCCCAGCATTTT.